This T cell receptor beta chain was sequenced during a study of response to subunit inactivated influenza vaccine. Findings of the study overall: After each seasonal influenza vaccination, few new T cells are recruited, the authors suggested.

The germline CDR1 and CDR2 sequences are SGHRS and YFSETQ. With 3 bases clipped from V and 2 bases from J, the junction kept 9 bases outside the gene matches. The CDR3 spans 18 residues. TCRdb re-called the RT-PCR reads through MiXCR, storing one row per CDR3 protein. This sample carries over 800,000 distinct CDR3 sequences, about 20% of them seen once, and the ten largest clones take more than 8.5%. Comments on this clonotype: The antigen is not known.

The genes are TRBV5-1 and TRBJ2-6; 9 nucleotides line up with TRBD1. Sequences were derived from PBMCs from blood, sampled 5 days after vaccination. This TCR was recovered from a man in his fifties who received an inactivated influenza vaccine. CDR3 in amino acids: CASSSRPGTGTGANVLTF. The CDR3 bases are TGCGCCAGCAGCTCGCGTCCCGGGACAGGGACTGGGGCCAACGTCCTGACTTTC.